This T cell receptor beta chain was found in a study of control samples from healthy donors and cancer patients. V lost 1 base, J lost 5 bases, and 7 bases stayed unmatched. Germline CDR1 reads KGHSH; CDR2 reads LQKENI. The CDR3 spans 15 residues. Some clones are missing from TCRdb's copy, which holds only in-frame ones; the method was immunoSEQ multiplex PCR. The sample shows approximately 82,000 clones, roughly 93% of them seen only once. This receptor was obtained from a woman aged 40 to 49 with lung cancer. Sample: PBMCs. The V call is TRBV18, the J call TRBJ2-5; 7 bases are shared with TRBD2. In DNA, the CDR3 is TGTGCCAGCTCACCACTGGGAGCGGGAACGGAGACCCAGTACTTC. Translation: CASSPLGAGTETQYF.